The 8 T cell receptor beta chains in this list originate from one sample, sequenced in a study of blood T cell repertoires in COVID-19. Data came from immunoSEQ multiplex PCR; TCRdb stores just in-frame clones and leaves some out. The table includes 120,000 or so clones, roughly four fifths detected once. Material for sequencing was peripheral blood. The source of these receptors is a man aged 25 to 40 with COVID-19, enrolled during active disease.

J is TRBJ2-3 and V is TRBV27; no firm D call. Trimming removed 7 bases from V and 1 base from J, with 12 bases in between. Germline V gene lookup returns CDR1 MNHEY and CDR2 SMNVEV (reference sequence). CDR3 length: 14 amino acids. In DNA, the CDR3 is TGTGCCAGCATGCCTCTGCCGGGCACAGATACGCAGTATTTT. It yields the protein CASMPLPGTDTQYF.

The chain uses TRBV7-9 and TRBJ1-1; TRBD1 agrees at 9 bases. The CDR3 spans 15 residues. The germline V gene encodes CDR1 SEHNR and CDR2 FQNEAQ (reference sequence). Unmatched junction bases numbered 5, after V lost 1 base and J lost 5 bases. The CDR3 loop reads CASSLGGTGRTEAFF. CDR3 bases: TGTGCCAGCAGCTTAGGAGGGACAGGGAGGACTGAAGCTTTCTTT. Based on the CDR3 plus reference TRBV7-9 and TRBJ1-1, the full variable domain is DTGVSQNPRHKITKRGQNVTFRCDPISEHNRLYWYRQTLGQGPEFLTYFQNEAQLEKSRLLSDRFSAERPKGSFSTLEIQRTEQGDSAMYLCASSLGGTGRTEAFFGQGTRLTVV.

The CDR3 is CASSLVGGGGSPLHF. As DNA, the CDR3 is TGTGCCAGCAGCTTAGTCGGCGGGGGTGGTTCACCCCTCCACTTT. This sequence joins TRBV5-6 and TRBJ1-6, with D tentatively TRBD1 (5 bases). The V end lost 2 bases, the J end lost 9 bases, and 15 bases lay between the germline ends. The germline V gene has CDR1 SGHDT and CDR2 YYEEEE. The CDR3 sequence is 15 residues long.

The DNA for the CDR3 is TGTGCCAGCAGTGACCCCCGACAGGGCCAAGAGACCCAGTACTTC. It translates to CASSDPRQGQETQYF. The chain carries TRBV6-1 and TRBJ2-5, with 7 bases that match TRBD1. The trim removed 3 bases at V and 1 base at J, leaving 5 bases unmatched. CDR1 and CDR2 from the germline V gene are MNHNS and SASEGT. The CDR3 runs to 15 residues.

V is TRBV9 and J is TRBJ2-2, with D maybe TRBD1 (6 bases). This CDR3 is 18 amino acids long. Trimming left V 3 bases short and J 0 bases short, with 18 bases between. CDR1 is SGDLS and CDR2 is YYNGEE in the germline V gene. The CDR3 coding sequence is TGTGCCAGCAGCGCCTACACATCCGACAGGACGAACACCGGGGAGCTGTTTTTT. This encodes CASSAYTSDRTNTGELFF.

For this clone: The same CDR3 arises from other DNA sequences in this sample as well. This chain links TRBV27 with TRBJ1-2; 8 nucleotides line up with TRBD1. The CDR3 has 13 residues. V trimming: 8 bases; J trimming: 5 bases; junction bases outside the gene matches: 7. Germline CDR1 MNHEY, CDR2 SMNVEV (reference sequence). CDR3 DNA: TGTGCCAGCCGAAGACAGGGGAGTTATGGCTACACCTTC. Encoded protein: CASRRQGSYGYTF.

The chain carries TRBV5-6 and TRBJ1-2, with D hard to call. The V and J ends lost 0 bases and 3 bases respectively, with 9 bases between them. CDR1 and CDR2 from the germline V gene are SGHDT and YYEEEE. The CDR3 consists of 14 residues. The CDR3 region is CASSLGLRDYGYTF. The CDR3 DNA reads as TGTGCCAGCAGCTTGGGCTTACGGGACTATGGCTACACCTTC.

This chain links TRBV4-1 with TRBJ2-3; 8 bases align to TRBD2. V dropped 4 bases and J dropped 4; count of bases not matched to a gene: 10. From germline, CDR1 is MGHRA and CDR2 YSYEKL. The CDR3 has 16 amino acids. CDR3 nucleotides: TGCGCCAGCAGCCCCCTTGAGCTAGCGGGCCCAGATACGCAGTATTTT. Translation gives CASSPLELAGPDTQYF.